Below, one T cell receptor (beta chain) is given with its context. The sample is drawn from a study of blood T cell repertoires in COVID-19. The method was immunoSEQ multiplex PCR; TCRdb's version includes in-frame clones alone and lacks a portion of them. The sample consists of 270,000 or so clones, over 80% of them appearing once. The CDR3 has 16 residues. Germline V gives CDR1 MNHEY, CDR2 SVGAGI. With 2 bases clipped from V and 4 bases from J, the junction kept 7 bases outside the gene matches. This TCR came from a woman aged 25 to 39 with acute COVID-19. Sequencing was performed on PBMCs or T cells enriched from blood (not recorded which). The chain couples TRBV6-5 to TRBJ2-2; TRBD1 aligns across 7 bases. CDR3 in DNA: TGTGCCAGCAGTTACACTGGGGACAGCCTCACCGGGGAGCTGTTTTTT. This codes for CASSYTGDSLTGELFF.